This record looks at one T cell receptor beta chain sequence and its context. These data belong to a study of T cell changes during pregnancy in multiple sclerosis. Sequencing used immunoSEQ multiplex PCR; TCRdb keeps in-frame clones, though not all of them. The repertoire holds over 40,000 clones, with over 80% as singletons. The clonotype comes from a female donor in good health, enrolled as a control in a pregnancy study. Sequencing used peripheral blood, obtained in the first trimester of pregnancy.

For the CDR3, the DNA is TGTGCCAGCAGCCCCGCGGGGGACACCGGGGAGCTGTTTTTT. Protein: CASSPAGDTGELFF. This rearrangement joins TRBV6-1 to TRBJ2-2, with 7 bases that match TRBD2. Germline values: CDR1 MNHNS, CDR2 SASEGT. V lost 6 bases and J lost 3; bases outside the gene matches: 4. The CDR3 length is 14 residues.